These T cell receptor beta chains were read from a single sample in a study of blood T cell repertoires in COVID-19. Data came from immunoSEQ multiplex PCR; TCRdb stores just in-frame clones and leaves some out. The data show some 100,000 clones, with approximately 90% seen just once and more than 1.5% held by the top ten. Sample: peripheral blood. Receptors originate from a human donor with active COVID-19. The donor label of this sample is uncertain. Each CDR3 is given with its conserved first and last residue. D genes are given only for firm matches. Some rows have no size entry. The others give once, few or many, or a class for an expanded clone.

j_gene	abundance	d_gene	v_gene	CDR3nt	CDR3aa
TRBJ1-1	NA	TRBD1	TRBV3-1/TRBV3-2	TGTGCCAGCAGCCAAGATGGGACAGGGTATGGGAGGAGCACTGAAGCTTTCTTT	CASSQDGTGYGRSTEAFF
TRBJ2-3	NA	TRBD2	TRBV7-3	TGTGCCAGCAGCTTACAAGGGACTAGCCCGACCGGCACAGATACGCAGTATTTT	CASSLQGTSPTGTDTQYF
TRBJ2-7	NA	NA	TRBV5-1	TGCGCCAGCAGCTTGGTGGGGGGTACCTACGAGCAGTACTTC	CASSLVGGTYEQYF
TRBJ1-4	NA	NA	TRBV6-2/TRBV6-3	TGTGCCAGCAGTCCCAATAAGATTCAGACAACTAATGAAAAACTGTTTTTT	CASSPNKIQTTNEKLFF
TRBJ2-7	NA	TRBD1	TRBV25-1	TGTGCCAGCAGTGATAGGACAGGGGCCTACGAGCAGTACTTC	CASSDRTGAYEQYF
TRBJ2-2	NA	TRBD1	TRBV2	TGTGCCAGCAGTGCCGAGACAGGGGACACCGGGGAGCTGTTTTTT	CASSAETGDTGELFF
TRBJ1-4	NA	TRBD1	TRBV28	TGTGCCAGCAGCCACTACAGGGGGCAGACTAATGAAAAACTGTTTTTT	CASSHYRGQTNEKLFF
TRBJ2-7	NA	NA	TRBV9	TGTGCCAGCAGCCCGAGGGATTCGACGGGCTACGAGCAGTACTTC	CASSPRDSTGYEQYF
TRBJ2-3	NA	TRBD2	TRBV15	TGTGCCACCAGCAGGTGGAGTAGCGGGGGCAGAGATACGCAGTATTTT	CATSRWSSGGRDTQYF
TRBJ2-7	NA	TRBD1	TRBV9	TGTGCCAGCAGCGTGACCTCAGGACAGGACTACGAGCAGTACTTC	CASSVTSGQDYEQYF
TRBJ2-7	few	TRBD1	TRBV7-3	TGTGCCAGCAGCTCCGGGACAGGGGGTCTTGGGGAGCAGTACTTC	CASSSGTGGLGEQYF
TRBJ1-2	NA	NA	TRBV5-6	TGTGCCAGCAGCTTGGAAGGCAGGAACTATGGCTACACCTTC	CASSLEGRNYGYTF
TRBJ1-6	NA	NA	TRBV19	TGTGCCAGTAGTATAGGGGAGAGCTCCTATAATTCACCCCTCCACTTT	CASSIGESSYNSPLHF
TRBJ1-5	NA	NA	TRBV19	TGTGCCAGTAGTAAGGAGCAGAATCAGCCCCAGCATTTT	CASSKEQNQPQHF
TRBJ2-1	NA	TRBD2	TRBV5-4	TGTGCCAGCAGCTCCCCGGCGGGCGGGGGAAATGAGCAGTTCTTC	CASSSPAGGGNEQFF
TRBJ2-3	once	TRBD1	TRBV5-1	TGCGCCAGCAGCTTGGGGACAGGGGCAGATACGCAGTATTTT	CASSLGTGADTQYF